These 2 T cell receptor beta chains were all obtained from the same sample, sequenced in a study of cytomegalovirus exposure and HLA in healthy donors. PCR involved 60 Vbeta and 13 Jbeta primers. Only in-frame clones appear in the TCRdb table, and some are missing; sequencing was by immunoSEQ multiplex PCR. The repertoire includes some 130,000 clones, more than 75% of them detected once, and roughly 1.5% sits in the top ten. The sequencing sample was made of PBMCs. The receptor set was obtained from a female donor in good health and CMV-seronegative.

The chain links TRBV11-2 to TRBJ2-3; D possibly corresponds to TRBD1 (5 bases). Germline V gene lookup returns CDR1 SGHAT and CDR2 FQNNGV. Trimming left V 5 bases short and J 2 bases short, with 17 bases between. The CDR3 loop spans 16 amino acids. The CDR3 nucleotides read TGTGCCAGCAGCCCTGGGGCAGGGCCCGTCACAGATACGCAGTATTTT. This sequence encodes CASSPGAGPVTDTQYF.

At least ten counts were recorded for this clone. V gene TRBV5-4 combines with J gene TRBJ1-1; 7 bases map to TRBD1. CDR3 length: 16 amino acids. CDR1 and CDR2 (germline): SGHNT, YYREEE (reference sequence). Trimming took 0 bases from V and 6 from J; bases not matched to a gene: 11. The CDR3 sequence is CASSLGLQGRVAEAFF. DNA for the CDR3: TGTGCCAGCAGCTTGGGCCTACAGGGGCGGGTCGCTGAAGCTTTCTTT.